This TCR beta chain was captured by sequencing in a study of shared clonotypes between healthy human individuals. TCRdb's copy holds only in-frame clones and misses some; the assay was immunoSEQ multiplex PCR. The sample includes fewer than 1.4 million clones, 75% to 80% seen only once; the top ten take 0.5% to 0.65%. Source material: memory CD4+ T cells from PBMCs. Subset reported: CD45RA-negative fraction. The clonotype was recovered from a man in his late teens or twenties in good health. Some clones in this sample may be carry-over from other donors' samples.

In DNA form, the CDR3 reads TGTGCCAGCACCTTCTTCGGGGGAAACACTGAAGCTTTCTTT. Translated: CASTFFGGNTEAFF. The V gene is TRBV6-6, the J gene TRBJ1-1, with D possibly being TRBD1 (5 bases). From germline, CDR1 is MNHNY and CDR2 SVGAGI (reference sequence). The ends were cut back, 7 bases at V and 2 bases at J, with 14 bases in the middle. CDR3 length equals 14 residues.